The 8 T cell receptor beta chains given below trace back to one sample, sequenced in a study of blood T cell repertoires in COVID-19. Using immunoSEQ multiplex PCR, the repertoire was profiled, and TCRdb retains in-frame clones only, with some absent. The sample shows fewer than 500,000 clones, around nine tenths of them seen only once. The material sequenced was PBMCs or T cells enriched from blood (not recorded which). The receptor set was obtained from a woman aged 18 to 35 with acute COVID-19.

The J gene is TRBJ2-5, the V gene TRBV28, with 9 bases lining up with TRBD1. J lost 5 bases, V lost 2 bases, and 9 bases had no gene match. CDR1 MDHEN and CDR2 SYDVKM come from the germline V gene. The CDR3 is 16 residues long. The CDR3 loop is CASSLAGDRVIETQYF. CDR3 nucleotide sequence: TGTGCCAGCAGTTTAGCGGGGGACAGGGTTATCGAGACCCAGTACTTC.

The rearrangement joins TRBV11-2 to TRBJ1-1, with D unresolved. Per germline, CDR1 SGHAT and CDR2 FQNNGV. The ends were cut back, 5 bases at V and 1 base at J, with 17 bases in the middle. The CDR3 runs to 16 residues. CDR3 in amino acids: CASSPGSSRKNTEAFF. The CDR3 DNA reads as TGTGCCAGCAGCCCCGGGTCCTCGAGAAAGAACACTGAAGCTTTCTTT.

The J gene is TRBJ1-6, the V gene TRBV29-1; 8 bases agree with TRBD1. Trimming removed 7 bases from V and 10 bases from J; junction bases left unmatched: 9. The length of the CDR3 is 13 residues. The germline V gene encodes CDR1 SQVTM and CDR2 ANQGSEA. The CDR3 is CSASDRGGSPLHF. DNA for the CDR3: TGCAGCGCATCCGACAGGGGAGGATCACCCCTCCACTTT.

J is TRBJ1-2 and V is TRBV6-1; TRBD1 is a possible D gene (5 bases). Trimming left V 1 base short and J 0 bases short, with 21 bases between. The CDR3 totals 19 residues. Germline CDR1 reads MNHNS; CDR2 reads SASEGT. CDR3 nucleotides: TGTGCCAGCAGTGAAGTCGTATTCCGGGAGGGGAGGCCTAACTATGGCTACACCTTC. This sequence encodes CASSEVVFREGRPNYGYTF.

The chain's CDR3 is CASSPNRGMMEKLFF. In DNA, the CDR3 is TGTGCCAGCAGCCCGAACAGGGGGATGATGGAAAAACTGTTTTTT. The chain carries TRBV3-1 (or the pseudogene TRBV3-2) and TRBJ1-4, with 8 bases fitting TRBD1. Germline values: CDR1 LGHDT, CDR2 YNNKEL (reference sequence). Trimming cost V 4 bases and J 8 bases; bases outside gene matches: 9. CDR3 length equals 15 residues.

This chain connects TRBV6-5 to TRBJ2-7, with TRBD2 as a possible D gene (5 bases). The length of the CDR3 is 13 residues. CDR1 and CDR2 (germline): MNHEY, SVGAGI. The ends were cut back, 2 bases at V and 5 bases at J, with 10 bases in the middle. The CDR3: CASSYGPGDEQYF. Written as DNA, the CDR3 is TGTGCCAGCAGTTACGGACCCGGGGACGAGCAGTACTTC.

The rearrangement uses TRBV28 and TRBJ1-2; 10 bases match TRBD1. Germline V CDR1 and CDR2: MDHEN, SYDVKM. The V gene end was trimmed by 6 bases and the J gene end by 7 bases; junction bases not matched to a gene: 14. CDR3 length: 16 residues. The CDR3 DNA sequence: TGTGCCAGCAGCCAACCTACCTTAGGACAGGGGGGTGGCTACACCTTC. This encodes CASSQPTLGQGGGYTF.

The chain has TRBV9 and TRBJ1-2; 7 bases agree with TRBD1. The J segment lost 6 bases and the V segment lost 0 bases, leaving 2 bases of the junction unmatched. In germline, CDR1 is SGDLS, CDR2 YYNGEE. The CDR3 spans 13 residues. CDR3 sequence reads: CASSVAGTDGYTF. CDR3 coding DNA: TGTGCCAGCAGCGTAGCTGGGACAGATGGCTACACCTTC.